This entry is about one T cell receptor (beta chain). Sequencing used immunoSEQ multiplex PCR; TCRdb keeps in-frame clones, though not all of them. Of over 250,000 clones detected, 70% to 90% appear once; the ten largest clones hold over 2%. This entry comes from a study of blood T cell repertoires in COVID-19. The CDR3 extends over 14 amino acids. V lost 6 bases to trimming and J lost 4 bases, with 15 bases between them. The germline gives CDR1 MNHEY, CDR2 SVGAGI. The sequence derives from a woman aged 45-60 years with acute or convalescent COVID-19. The chain employs TRBV6-5 and TRBJ1-1, with a possible D match to TRBD1 (6 bases). Sequencing was carried out using peripheral blood. The CDR3 spells CASRAGDPSTEAFF. The CDR3 coding sequence is TGTGCCAGCAGGGCAGGGGACCCCAGCACTGAAGCTTTCTTT.